The clone carrying this T cell receptor beta chain showed up just once. Its antigen is currently unknown. There are 14 residues in the CDR3. V lost 3 bases and J lost 5, with 10 bases in between. Per the germline V gene, CDR1 is SGHTA and CDR2 is FQGNSA. The source of the sample is a study of T cell responses to AZD1222 COVID-19 vaccine. General study findings and limits: Among the donors, most were white British and more were female, and clonal diversity was possibly underestimated. Targeting of unmutated variant regions was reportedly seen in nearly half of spike-specific TCRs. Just six people given AZD1222 tested seropositive at baseline.

Profiling relied on immunoSEQ multiplex PCR, and the TCRdb table lists in-frame clones only, not all of them. The data hold 100,000 or so clones, with about 86% observed a single time. The source material was peripheral blood, sampled on day 0 of AZD1222 vaccination. This chain connects TRBV7-2 to TRBJ2-2; no clear D. The source is an adult in good health. In nucleotides, the CDR3 is TGTGCCAGCAGCTTTTTTACGAGGACCGGGGAGCTGTTTTTT. Protein product: CASSFFTRTGELFF.